This TCR beta chain was identified in a study of blood T cell repertoires in COVID-19 (dated by TCRdb to the early 2020s). Background for the entire study: Collaborator samples came from the United States, Italy and Spain and covered acute and convalescent phases of COVID-19. The material from the prospective study consisted of cDNA or gDNA derived from T cells, B-cell-depleted T cells, or PBMCs. The dataset comprised deeply sampled blood TCRbeta repertoires from subjects exposed to, actively infected with, or recovered from COVID-19. The repertoires were released in a freely available public database meant as a resource for research on the immune response to SARS-CoV-2. The samples were drawn from the first 160 participants of the ongoing ImmuneRACE study and from some 1,300 subjects provided by 6 global collaborators. A de-identified subject ID, COVID-19 status, age in years and sex were almost always included in the sample metadata. HLA class I and class II types, where available, came from metadata supplied by the sample provider rather than from assay-based typing. Beyond this particular receptor, the publication reports: How much clinical and demographic metadata was included differed by source and by participant, and the metadata was provided uncurated.

Concerning this clone itself: Its antigen remains unidentified. The record has no base qualities; no much larger clone is one base away.

The immunoSEQ Assay, a bias-controlled multiplex PCR, was used to amplify TCRbeta CDR3 regions from genomic DNA. Per the original workflow: Within the assay, amplification of reference gene primers was used to estimate how many nucleated cells each sample contained. To quantify the absolute abundance of each unique TCRbeta CDR3 rearrangement, sequence reads were collapsed and filtered. For each sample, productive Simpson clonality was calculated by taking the square root of Simpson's diversity index across productive rearrangements. TCRdb mirrors the immuneACCESS table, restricted to in-frame sequences. Some clones are absent from its copies; in checked studies, under half trace to an unresolved V gene, and the reason for the others is unknown. The V and J calls and clone size were taken over from that table, and D and trimming were inferred from the DNA. This sample lists about 140,000 clones; about 80% were detected once. 3% to 5% of the sample comes from the top ten.

The CDR3 covers 12 residues, taking in both the cysteine and the phenylalanine. Of all the DNA, just the CDR3 is kept, 36 bases in frame from base 1. The germline V gene (reference sequence) specifies LNHDA as CDR1 and SQIVND as CDR2. V drops 4 bases and J drops 0 bases, leaving 3 bases in between. The collaborating institutions used their own protocols to collect whole blood in K2EDTA tubes. For TCRbeta analysis, collaborators shipped samples as frozen whole blood, isolated PBMCs, or DNA extracted from either of those sample types. The sequencing input was peripheral blood. In this chain, TRBV19 is recombined with TRBJ1-1, with the D gene not clear enough to name. This receptor was obtained from a woman aged 60 to 75 with acute or convalescent COVID-19. CDR3 loop: CASSNLNTEAFF. In nucleotides, the sequence is TGTGCCAGTAGTAACTTGAACACTGAAGCTTTCTTT.